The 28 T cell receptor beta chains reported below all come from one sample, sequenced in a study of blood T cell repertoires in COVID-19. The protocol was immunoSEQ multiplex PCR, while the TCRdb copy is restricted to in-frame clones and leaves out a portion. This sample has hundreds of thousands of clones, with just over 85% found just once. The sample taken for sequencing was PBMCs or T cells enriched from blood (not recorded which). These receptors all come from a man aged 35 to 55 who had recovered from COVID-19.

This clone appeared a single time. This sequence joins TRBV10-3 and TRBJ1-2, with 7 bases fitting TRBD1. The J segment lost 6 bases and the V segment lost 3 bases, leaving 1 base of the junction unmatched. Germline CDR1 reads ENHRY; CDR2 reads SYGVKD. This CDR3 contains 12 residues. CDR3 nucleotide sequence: TGTGCCATCAGTGACAGGGGGGATGGCTACACCTTC. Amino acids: CAISDRGDGYTF.

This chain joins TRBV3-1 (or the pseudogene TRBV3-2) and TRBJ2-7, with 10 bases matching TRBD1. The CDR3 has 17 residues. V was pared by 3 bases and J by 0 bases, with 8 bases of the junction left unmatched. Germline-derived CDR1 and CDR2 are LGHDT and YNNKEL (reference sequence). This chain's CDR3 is CASSHWDRGLSSYEQYF. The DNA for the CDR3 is TGTGCCAGCAGCCACTGGGACAGGGGTTTGAGCTCCTACGAGCAGTACTTC.

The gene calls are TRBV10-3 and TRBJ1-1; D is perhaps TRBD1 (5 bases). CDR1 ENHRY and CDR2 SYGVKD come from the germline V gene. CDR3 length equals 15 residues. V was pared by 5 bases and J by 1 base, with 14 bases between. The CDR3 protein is CAISPTGARNTEAFF. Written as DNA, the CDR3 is TGTGCCATCAGTCCAACAGGAGCAAGGAACACTGAAGCTTTCTTT.

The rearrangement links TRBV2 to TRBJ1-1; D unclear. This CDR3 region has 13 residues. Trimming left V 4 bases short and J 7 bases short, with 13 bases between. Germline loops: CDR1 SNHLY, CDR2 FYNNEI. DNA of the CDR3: TGTGCCAGCAGTGTAGAGGGATTCGGTGAAGCTTTCTTT. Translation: CASSVEGFGEAFF.

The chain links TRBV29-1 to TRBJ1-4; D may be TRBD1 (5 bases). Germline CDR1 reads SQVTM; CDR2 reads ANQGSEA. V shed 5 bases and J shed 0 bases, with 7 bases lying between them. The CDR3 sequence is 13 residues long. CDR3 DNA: TGCAGCGTTACACAGGCAACTAATGAAAAACTGTTTTTT. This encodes CSVTQATNEKLFF. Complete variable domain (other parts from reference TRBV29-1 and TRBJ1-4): SAVISQKPSRDICQRGTSLTIQCQVDSQVTMMFWYRQQPGQSLTLIATANQGSEATYESGFVIDKFPISRPNLTFSTLTVSNMSPEDSSIYLCSVTQATNEKLFFGSGTQLSVL.

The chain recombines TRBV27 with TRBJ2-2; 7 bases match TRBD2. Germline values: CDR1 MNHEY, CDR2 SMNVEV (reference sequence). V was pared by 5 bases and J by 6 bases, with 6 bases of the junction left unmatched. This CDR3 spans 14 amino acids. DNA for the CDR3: TGTGCCAGCAGTCCGCAACTAGCGCCCGGGGAGCTGTTTTTT. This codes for CASSPQLAPGELFF.

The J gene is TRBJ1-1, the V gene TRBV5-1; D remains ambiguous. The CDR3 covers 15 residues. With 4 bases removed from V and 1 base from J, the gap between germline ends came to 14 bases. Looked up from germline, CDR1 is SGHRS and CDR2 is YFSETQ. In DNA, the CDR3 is TGCGCCAGCAGCCCTACTTTTGGGCGGAACACTGAAGCTTTCTTT. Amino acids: CASSPTFGRNTEAFF.

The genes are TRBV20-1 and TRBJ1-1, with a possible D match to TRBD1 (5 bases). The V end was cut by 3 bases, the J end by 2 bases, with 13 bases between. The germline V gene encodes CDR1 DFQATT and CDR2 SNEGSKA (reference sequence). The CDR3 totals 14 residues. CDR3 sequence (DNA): TGCAGTGCTAGTGGGTGGACACAAAACACTGAAGCTTTCTTT. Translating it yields CSASGWTQNTEAFF.

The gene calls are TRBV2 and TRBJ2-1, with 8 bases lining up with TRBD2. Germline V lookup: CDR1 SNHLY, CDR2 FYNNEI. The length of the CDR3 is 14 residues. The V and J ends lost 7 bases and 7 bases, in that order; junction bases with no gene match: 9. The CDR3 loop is CASIGGALENEQFF. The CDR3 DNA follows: TGTGCCAGCATCGGGGGGGCCTTAGAAAATGAGCAGTTCTTC.

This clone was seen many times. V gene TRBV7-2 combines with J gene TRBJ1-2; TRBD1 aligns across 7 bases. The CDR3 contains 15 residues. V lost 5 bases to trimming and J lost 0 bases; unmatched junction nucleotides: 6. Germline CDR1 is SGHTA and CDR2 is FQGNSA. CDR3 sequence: CASSSSQGANYGYTF. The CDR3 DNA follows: TGTGCCAGCAGCAGCTCCCAGGGGGCTAACTATGGCTACACCTTC.

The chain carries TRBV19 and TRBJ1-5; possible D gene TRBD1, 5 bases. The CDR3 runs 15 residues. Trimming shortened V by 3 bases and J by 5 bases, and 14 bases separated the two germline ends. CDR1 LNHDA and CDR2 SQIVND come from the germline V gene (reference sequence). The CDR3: CASSIWQGNYQPQHF. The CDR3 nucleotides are TGTGCCAGTAGTATTTGGCAGGGAAACTATCAGCCCCAGCATTTT. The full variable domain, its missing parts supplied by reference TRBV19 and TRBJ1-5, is DGGITQSPKYLFRKEGQNVTLSCEQNLNHDAMYWYRQDPGQGLRLIYYSQIVNDFQKGDIAEGYSVSREKKESFPLTVTSAQKNPTAFYLCASSIWQGNYQPQHFGDGTRLSIL.

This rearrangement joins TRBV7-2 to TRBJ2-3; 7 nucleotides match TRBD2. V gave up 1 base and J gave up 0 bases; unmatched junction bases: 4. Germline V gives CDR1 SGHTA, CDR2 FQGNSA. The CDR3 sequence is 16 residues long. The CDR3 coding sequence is TGTGCCAGCAGCTTAGGCGGGGGTGCTAGCACAGATACGCAGTATTTT. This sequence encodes CASSLGGGASTDTQYF. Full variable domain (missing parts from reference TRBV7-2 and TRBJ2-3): GAGVSQSPSNKVTEKGKDVELRCDPISGHTALYWYRQSLGQGLEFLIYFQGNSAPDKSGLPSDRFSAERTGGSVSTLTIQRTQQEDSAVYLCASSLGGGASTDTQYFGPGTRLTVL.

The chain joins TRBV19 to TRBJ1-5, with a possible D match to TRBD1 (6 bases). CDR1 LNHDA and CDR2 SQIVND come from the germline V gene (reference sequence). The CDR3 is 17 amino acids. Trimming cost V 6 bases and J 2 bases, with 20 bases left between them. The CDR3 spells CASRLQGWGSGNQPQHF. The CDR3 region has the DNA TGTGCCAGTAGGCTACAGGGATGGGGGAGCGGCAATCAGCCCCAGCATTTT.

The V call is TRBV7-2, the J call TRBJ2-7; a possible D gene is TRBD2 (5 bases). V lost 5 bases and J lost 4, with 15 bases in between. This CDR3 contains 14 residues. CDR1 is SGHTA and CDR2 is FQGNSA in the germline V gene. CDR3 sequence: CASSPQTGKYEQYF. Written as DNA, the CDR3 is TGTGCCAGCAGCCCCCAGACCGGGAAATACGAGCAGTACTTC.

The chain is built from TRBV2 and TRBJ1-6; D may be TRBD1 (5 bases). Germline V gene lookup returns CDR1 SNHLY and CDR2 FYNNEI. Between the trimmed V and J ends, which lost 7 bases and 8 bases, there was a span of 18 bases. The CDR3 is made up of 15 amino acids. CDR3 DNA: TGTGCCAGCACTACACGGGGGGTTATCGATTCACCCCTCCACTTT. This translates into CASTTRGVIDSPLHF.

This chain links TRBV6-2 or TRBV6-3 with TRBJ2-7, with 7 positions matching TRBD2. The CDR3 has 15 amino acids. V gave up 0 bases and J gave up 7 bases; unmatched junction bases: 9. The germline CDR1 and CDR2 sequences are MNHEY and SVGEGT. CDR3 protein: CASSYSSGAPDEQYF. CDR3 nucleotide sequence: TGTGCCAGCAGTTACTCGAGCGGGGCCCCTGATGAGCAGTACTTC.

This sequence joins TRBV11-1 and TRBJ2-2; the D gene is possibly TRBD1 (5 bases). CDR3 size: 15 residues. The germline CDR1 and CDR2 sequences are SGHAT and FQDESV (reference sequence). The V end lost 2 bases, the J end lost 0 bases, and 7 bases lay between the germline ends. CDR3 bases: TGTGCCAGCAGCTTATGGGGCACGAACACCGGGGAGCTGTTTTTT. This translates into CASSLWGTNTGELFF.

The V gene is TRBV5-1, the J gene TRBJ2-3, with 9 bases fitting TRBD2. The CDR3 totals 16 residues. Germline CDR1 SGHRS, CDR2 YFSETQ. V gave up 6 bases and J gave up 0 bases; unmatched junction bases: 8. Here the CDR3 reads CASNYMTSGSTDTQYF. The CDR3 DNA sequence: TGCGCCAGCAACTACATGACTAGCGGTAGCACAGATACGCAGTATTTT.

CDR3 nucleotides: TGCAGCGTTGTGCGGGGACCGACCTACAATGAGCAGTTCTTC. Translation: CSVVRGPTYNEQFF. V and J are TRBV29-1 and TRBJ2-1, with D tentatively TRBD2 (6 bases). There are 14 residues in the CDR3. V gave up 4 bases and J gave up 2 bases, with 12 bases separating them. Germline CDR1 SQVTM, CDR2 ANQGSEA.

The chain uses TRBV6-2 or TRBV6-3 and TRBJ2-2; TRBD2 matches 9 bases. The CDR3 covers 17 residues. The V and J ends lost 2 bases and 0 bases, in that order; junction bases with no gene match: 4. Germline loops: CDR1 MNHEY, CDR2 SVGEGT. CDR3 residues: CASSYLAGRSNTGELFF. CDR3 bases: TGTGCCAGCAGTTACCTAGCGGGGCGATCGAACACCGGGGAGCTGTTTTTT.

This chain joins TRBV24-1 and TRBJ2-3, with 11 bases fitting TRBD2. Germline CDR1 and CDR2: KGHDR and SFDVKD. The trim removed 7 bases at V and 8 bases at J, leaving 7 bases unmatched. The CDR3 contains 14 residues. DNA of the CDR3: TGTGCCACCAGGGGGACTAGCGGCGACAGTACGCAGTATTTT. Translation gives CATRGTSGDSTQYF.

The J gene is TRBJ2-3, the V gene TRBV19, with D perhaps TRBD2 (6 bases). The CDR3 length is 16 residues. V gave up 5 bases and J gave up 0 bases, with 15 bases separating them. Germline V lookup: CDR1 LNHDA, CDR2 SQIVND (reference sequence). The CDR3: CASSGGASLSTDTQYF. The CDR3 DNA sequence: TGTGCCAGTAGTGGAGGGGCTAGCCTTAGCACAGATACGCAGTATTTT.

CDR3 in DNA: TGTGCCAGCAGTCGACTAGCGGGGGGGAATGAGCAGTTCTTC. It translates to CASSRLAGGNEQFF. V gene TRBV6-2 or TRBV6-3 combines with J gene TRBJ2-1; 14 positions agree with TRBD2. CDR1 and CDR2 (germline): MNHEY, SVGEGT. The CDR3 loop spans 14 amino acids. J was trimmed by 7 bases and V by 5 bases; bases with no gene match: 1.

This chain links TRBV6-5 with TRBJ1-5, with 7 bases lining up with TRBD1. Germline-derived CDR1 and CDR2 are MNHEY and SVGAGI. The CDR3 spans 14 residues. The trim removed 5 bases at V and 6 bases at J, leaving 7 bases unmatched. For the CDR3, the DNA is TGTGCCAGCAGTCCCCGGACAGGATCTCAGCCCCAGCATTTT. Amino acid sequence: CASSPRTGSQPQHF.

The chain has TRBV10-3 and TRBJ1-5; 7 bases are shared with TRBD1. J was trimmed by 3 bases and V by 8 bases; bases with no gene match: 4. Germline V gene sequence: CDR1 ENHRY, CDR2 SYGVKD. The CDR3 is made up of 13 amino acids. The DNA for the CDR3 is TGTGCCATCGGGACAGTCAACAATCAGCCCCAGCATTTT. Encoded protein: CAIGTVNNQPQHF.

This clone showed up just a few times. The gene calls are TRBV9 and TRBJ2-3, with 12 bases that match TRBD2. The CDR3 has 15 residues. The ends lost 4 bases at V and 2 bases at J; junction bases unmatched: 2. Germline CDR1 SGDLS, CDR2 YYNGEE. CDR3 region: CASSRLAGDTDTQYF. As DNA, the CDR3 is TGTGCCAGCAGCCGACTAGCGGGGGACACAGATACGCAGTATTTT.

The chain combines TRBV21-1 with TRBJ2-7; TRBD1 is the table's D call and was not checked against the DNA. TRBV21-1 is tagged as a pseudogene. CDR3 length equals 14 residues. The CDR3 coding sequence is TGTGCCAGCGGGCTCGCGAAAGGCTCCTACGAGCAGTACTTC. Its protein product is CASGLAKGSYEQYF.

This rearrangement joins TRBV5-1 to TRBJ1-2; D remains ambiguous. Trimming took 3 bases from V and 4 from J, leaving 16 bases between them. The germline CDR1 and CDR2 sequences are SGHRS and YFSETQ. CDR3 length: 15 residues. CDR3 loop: CASSSGPSVSYGYTF. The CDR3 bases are TGCGCCAGCAGCTCTGGCCCCAGTGTGTCCTATGGCTACACCTTC.